This T cell receptor beta chain was recovered during a study of blood T cell repertoires in COVID-19. V lost 3 bases and J lost 4, with 10 bases in between. The CDR3 totals 13 residues. Germline CDR1 and CDR2: SGDLS and YYNGEE. Authors' processing steps: By means of reference gene primer amplification, nucleated cell counts were estimated. The protocol was immunoSEQ multiplex PCR, while the TCRdb copy is restricted to in-frame clones and leaves out a portion. V, J and clone size were drawn from that table, and D and trimming were deduced from the DNA. The table has 120,000 to 150,000 clones, roughly nine tenths seen once.

Sequenced: PBMCs or T cells enriched from blood (not recorded which). This chain connects TRBV9 to TRBJ1-2, with D possibly TRBD1 on 6 matching bases. The source of this sequence is a woman in her forties who had been exposed to COVID-19. CDR3 region: CASSAEQGYGYTF. Written as DNA, the CDR3 is TGTGCCAGCAGCGCAGAACAGGGCTATGGCTACACCTTC.